These T cell receptor beta chains were read from a single sample in a study of CD4 T cells in relation to SARS-CoV-2 and coronaviruses. Sequenced by immunoSEQ multiplex PCR; TCRdb stores in-frame clones only, minus some. This sample carries 25,000 to 30,000 clones, around 67% of them seen once, and the ten largest clones take about 22%. These receptors' targets are unknown. The sequenced material came from CD4+ T cells from PBMCs, cultured in vitro. The source of these receptors is a human donor in good health. Each CDR3 is given without its conserved first and last residue. Each record gives: V gene, CDR3 protein.

TRBV29-1	SVGVTGELF
TRBV3-1/TRBV3-2	ASSQEGAGTGELF
TRBV29-1	SVAREASYEQY
TRBV19	ASSIGGTGDSPLH
TRBV3-1/TRBV3-2	ASSQDPGLETQY
TRBV5-1	ASRLALTYEQY
TRBV6-6	ASSYAVEAF
TRBV6-2/TRBV6-3	ASSYSGQGQQY
TRBV19	ASSIGTGELF
TRBV5-5	ASSLVLAVAYEQY
TRBV23-1	ASTGPQH
TRBV29-1	SVIPGSRSYEQY
TRBV19	ASSRIDGISGNTIY
TRBV5-1	ASSSSGGQGSDEQY
TRBV25-1	ASSDGGVSSGNTIY
TRBV19	ASSRGQDDFKNIQY
TRBV7-2	ASSSATRQEQF
TRBV6-6	ASSYRGAPRETQY
TRBV5-1	ASSAASGGETQY
TRBV10-3	AISASQGDYGYT
TRBV6-4	ASSDGTSGTGELF
TRBV9	ASSVAGGTGWGGNTIY
TRBV2	ASSGGTGLWETQY
TRBV7-2	ASSSTGGTQF
TRBV6-1	ASSEGTGGFEKLF
TRBV6-5	ASSPSPSYGYT
TRBV27	ASSRQGASGANVLT
TRBV13	ASSRGQGYDEQF
TRBV7-6	ASSLLGGGVADTQY
TRBV2	ASSDSTGNQPQH
TRBV21-1	ASSNGTSDRREQY
TRBV4-1	ASSPGIPRRGYGYT
TRBV25-1	ASSPLQGASYGYT